This TCR beta chain was captured by sequencing in a study of CD8 T cells in Susac syndrome. The CDR3 loop spans 12 amino acids. Trimming removed 3 bases at V and 8 bases at J, with 9 bases between. The germline CDR1 and CDR2 sequences are WNHNN and SYGVQD (reference sequence). cDNA came from around 0.5 to 1 ug RNA primed by random hexamers. Amplification of TCR beta CDR3 spanned 54 Vbeta and 13 Jbeta via immunoSEQ multiplex PCR. One entry per CDR3 protein results from TCRdb running MiXCR on the immunoSEQ multiplex PCR reads. The sample has about 300,000 distinct CDR3 sequences, approximately 85% seen once.

This clonotype originated in a human donor with multiple sclerosis. V is TRBV10-1 and J is TRBJ2-3, with a weak D call TRBD2 (5 bases). The source material was CD8+ T cells from PBMCs. The CDR3 coding sequence is TGCGCCAGCAGTGAAGGAGGACTTACGCAGTATTTT. Protein sequence: CASSEGGLTQYF.